The T cell receptor (beta chain) described here comes from a study of blood T cell repertoires in COVID-19. At the level of the study: PBMCs, B-cell-depleted T cells, or T cells provided the cDNA or gDNA that made up the material.

V was trimmed by 6 bases and J by 2 bases, leaving 17 bases between them. The CDR3 covers 16 residues. The V gene's germline CDR1 is MNHEY and CDR2 SVGEGT. As processed by the authors: Researchers report that nucleated cell counts were estimated from reference gene primer amplification. The repertoire was sequenced with immunoSEQ multiplex PCR; TCRdb's copy has only in-frame clones and lacks some. V, J and clone size were drawn from that table, and D and trimming were deduced from the DNA. The profile shows some 160,000 clones, approximately 80% of them singletons. This chain joins TRBV6-2 or TRBV6-3 and TRBJ2-1, with D maybe TRBD2 (6 bases). The source is a human donor in a cohort sampled during active COVID-19. Sequencing was carried out using peripheral blood. This CDR3 reads CASSPSSLAPYNEQFF. DNA for the CDR3: TGTGCCAGCAGCCCATCGTCACTAGCACCCTACAATGAGCAGTTCTTC.